These 29 T cell receptor beta chains originate from one sample sequenced in a study of T cells in localized non-small cell lung cancer. Repertoires were generated with immunoSEQ multiplex PCR, while TCRdb's copy carries only in-frame clones and drops some. The sample records some 85,000 clones, around 80% being singletons. Sequencing used PBMCs, obtained before any cancer treatment. These receptors were taken from a man between 40 and 70 years old with stage II squamous cell lung carcinoma.

This chain joins TRBV18 and TRBJ2-4; 7 nucleotides match TRBD1. Germline CDR1 and CDR2: KGHSH and LQKENI. Trimming cost V 4 bases and J 6 bases; bases outside gene matches: 18. The CDR3 totals 18 residues. CDR3 DNA sequence: TGTGCCAGCTCACGTGCTTCCTCAGGACAGGCTACAGGAAACATTCAGTACTTC. Translation: CASSRASSGQATGNIQYF. Full variable domain (rest looked up from reference TRBV18 and TRBJ2-4): NAGVMQNPRHLVRRRGQEARLRCSPMKGHSHVYWYRQLPEEGLKFMVYLQKENIIDESGMPKERFSAEFPKEGPSILRIQQVVRGDSAAYFCASSRASSGQATGNIQYFGAGTRLSVL.

V gene TRBV2 combines with J gene TRBJ1-2; D possibly corresponds to TRBD1 (6 bases). Germline CDR1 SNHLY, CDR2 FYNNEI. The length of the CDR3 is 16 residues. Deletions cut 0 bases from V and 6 bases from J, with 17 bases between. This CDR3 is CASSEAGGKNTNGYTF. The CDR3 region has the DNA TGTGCCAGCAGTGAAGCGGGGGGCAAAAACACGAATGGCTACACCTTC.

The rearrangement uses TRBV6-1 and TRBJ2-7; the D call may be TRBD1 or TRBD2 (5 bases each). Trimming stripped 1 base from V and 4 bases from J, with 14 bases between. This CDR3 region has 15 residues. CDR1 is MNHNS and CDR2 is SASEGT in the germline V gene. The CDR3 coding sequence is TGTGCCAGCAGTGAAGGGGGGACGGGGATATACGAGCAGTACTTC. Translation: CASSEGGTGIYEQYF.

The chain combines TRBV7-2 with TRBJ2-1; maybe TRBD1 (6 bases). This CDR3 has 16 residues. Germline CDR1 and CDR2: SGHTA and FQGNSA. Trimming pared 5 bases from V and 5 bases from J, leaving 19 bases between. CDR3 sequence: CASSPRQAGGHNEQFF. In DNA form, the CDR3 reads TGTGCCAGCAGCCCACGACAGGCTGGCGGGCACAATGAGCAGTTCTTC.

The chain has TRBV20-1 and TRBJ2-7; D is ambiguous. CDR3 length equals 10 residues. In germline, CDR1 is DFQATT, CDR2 SNEGSKA (reference sequence). V dropped 6 bases and J dropped 3 bases, with 6 bases sitting between them. CDR3 DNA sequence: TGCAGTGCCGCCGACTACGAGCAGTACTTC. Amino acid sequence: CSAADYEQYF.

J is TRBJ2-7 and V is TRBV27; perhaps TRBD1 as D (6 bases). CDR1 is MNHEY and CDR2 is SMNVEV in the germline V gene (reference sequence). Deletions cut 7 bases from V and 4 bases from J, with 17 bases between. This CDR3 comprises 14 residues. In DNA, the CDR3 is TGTGCCAGCATTGACCACAGGGCAGGTTACGAGCAGTACTTC. Its protein is CASIDHRAGYEQYF.

This chain connects TRBV5-1 to TRBJ2-1; tentative D call: TRBD2 (6 bases). The V end lost 1 base, the J end lost 4 bases, and 12 bases lay between the germline ends. The CDR3 runs 15 residues. CDR1 SGHRS and CDR2 YFSETQ come from the germline V gene. Here the CDR3 reads CASSLPRDSYNEQFF. In DNA form, the CDR3 reads TGCGCCAGCAGCTTGCCCAGGGACTCTTACAATGAGCAGTTCTTC.

V is TRBV29-1 and J is TRBJ2-2; tentative D call: TRBD2 (6 bases). Germline CDR1 and CDR2: SQVTM and ANQGSEA. This CDR3 is 14 amino acids long. V lost 7 bases, J lost 3 bases, and 15 bases lay in between. CDR3 sequence reads: CSARESADTGELFF. CDR3 coding DNA: TGCAGCGCCCGGGAGTCAGCCGACACCGGGGAGCTGTTTTTT.

The chain uses TRBV11-3 and TRBJ1-4, with D maybe TRBD1 (6 bases). The CDR3 is made up of 14 amino acids. Trimming pared 6 bases from V and 7 bases from J, leaving 15 bases between. Germline values: CDR1 SGHNT, CDR2 YENEEA. CDR3 sequence (DNA): TGTGCCAGCAGATCACAGGGAGTGGGTGAAAAACTGTTTTTT. It specifies CASRSQGVGEKLFF. Variable domain in full (rest from reference TRBV11-3 and TRBJ1-4): EAGVVQSPRYKIIEKKQPVAFWCNPISGHNTLYWYLQNLGQGPELLIRYENEEAVDDSQLPKDRFSAERLKGVDSTLKIQPAELGDSAVYLCASRSQGVGEKLFFGSGTQLSVL.

The rearrangement joins TRBV5-6 to TRBJ2-3; unclear D gene. Germline V gives CDR1 SGHDT, CDR2 YYEEEE. The CDR3 length is 16 residues. V was pared by 2 bases and J by 2 bases, with 15 bases between. This CDR3 reads CASSFRSGRVTDTQYF. The CDR3 bases are TGTGCCAGCAGCTTCAGATCGGGTAGAGTCACAGATACGCAGTATTTT. The full variable domain, rest sourced from reference TRBV5-6 and TRBJ2-3, is DAGVTQSPTHLIKTRGQQVTLRCSPKSGHDTVSWYQQALGQGPQFIFQYYEEEERQRGNFPDRFSGHQFPNYSSELNVNALLLGDSALYLCASSFRSGRVTDTQYFGPGTRLTVL.

This clone was seen a few times. This chain uses TRBV19 with TRBJ1-3; D remains unclear. Trimming stripped 7 bases from V and 2 bases from J, with 15 bases between. Germline CDR1 reads LNHDA; CDR2 reads SQIVND (reference sequence). This CDR3 region has 15 residues. The CDR3 loop reads CASIFTAAPGNTIYF. The CDR3 bases are TGTGCCAGTATATTTACAGCCGCACCTGGAAACACCATATATTTT.

The chain recombines TRBV30 with TRBJ2-7; D may be TRBD2 (5 bases). V shed 0 bases and J shed 0 bases, with 12 bases lying between them. This CDR3 is 15 amino acids long. Per germline, CDR1 GTSNPN and CDR2 SVGIG (reference sequence). The CDR3: CAWSVLGIGSYEQYF. In nucleotides, the CDR3 is TGTGCCTGGAGTGTACTAGGAATTGGCTCCTACGAGCAGTACTTC.

The rearrangement links TRBV5-5 to TRBJ1-2, with D possibly being TRBD1 (5 bases). The CDR3 extends over 13 amino acids. Germline CDR1 reads SGHKS; CDR2 reads YYEKEE (reference sequence). The germline V and J ends were trimmed by 4 bases and 4 bases, with 11 bases remaining between them. The CDR3 DNA is TGTGCCAGCAGCCCGGGGGAGTCCTATGGCTACACCTTC. Translation: CASSPGESYGYTF.

In this sample, this clone turned up once. The CDR3 DNA is TGTGCCAGCAGCCCTACCCAGCCAGATACGCAGTATTTT. This sequence encodes CASSPTQPDTQYF. The rearrangement links TRBV6-5 to TRBJ2-3; D not resolved. The CDR3 has 13 residues. V shed 6 bases and J shed 4 bases, with 11 bases lying between them. Per germline, CDR1 MNHEY and CDR2 SVGAGI.

This chain connects TRBV7-9 to TRBJ2-1; 12 bases are a match to TRBD1. There are 16 residues in the CDR3. The ends lost 5 bases at V and 8 bases at J; junction bases unmatched: 10. Germline V lookup: CDR1 SEHNR, CDR2 FQNEAQ (reference sequence). The CDR3 region has the DNA TGTGCCAGCAGCCGGTCTGGGACAGGGGGCATGGATGAGCAGTTCTTC. Amino acid sequence: CASSRSGTGGMDEQFF.

The gene calls are TRBV7-2 and TRBJ2-2; TRBD2 matches 9 bases. The germline CDR1 and CDR2 sequences are SGHTA and FQGNSA. After removal of 1 base from V and 5 bases from J, the junction contained 2 bases not matched to a gene. The CDR3 has 15 amino acids. CDR3 residues: CASSLGGGVTGELFF. Here the CDR3 DNA reads TGTGCCAGCAGCTTAGGCGGGGGGGTTACCGGGGAGCTGTTTTTT.

The V gene is TRBV29-1, the J gene TRBJ2-5; tentatively, D is TRBD2 (6 bases). V was cut by 3 bases and J by 5 bases, with 13 bases left in between. The CDR3 length is 13 residues. Germline V gives CDR1 SQVTM, CDR2 ANQGSEA. For the CDR3, the DNA is TGCAGCGTTGACTCTCTTGGAGGGGAGACCCAGTACTTC. This codes for CSVDSLGGETQYF.

The V gene is TRBV5-1, the J gene TRBJ1-1; a possible D gene is TRBD1 (6 bases). From germline, CDR1 is SGHRS and CDR2 YFSETQ. The V gene lost 3 bases and the J gene lost 3 bases, with 15 bases spanning the gap. The CDR3 totals 15 residues. For the CDR3, the DNA is TGCGCCAGCAGCTCGCGGGTGGGGGCGGACACTGAAGCTTTCTTT. Translated: CASSSRVGADTEAFF.

V usage is TRBV6-6 and J usage is TRBJ2-2, with D perhaps being TRBD1 or TRBD2 (5 bases each). Trimming removed 7 bases at V and 6 bases at J, with 12 bases between. The CDR3 has 13 amino acids. Looked up from germline, CDR1 is MNHNY and CDR2 is SVGAGI (reference sequence). DNA of the CDR3: TGTGCCAGCAATGGGGACCTTCCCGGGGAGCTGTTTTTT. Protein product: CASNGDLPGELFF.

The rearrangement links TRBV7-3 to TRBJ2-3; D call uncertain. Deletions cut 0 bases from V and 3 bases from J, with 4 bases between. The CDR3 extends over 13 amino acids. Germline-derived CDR1 and CDR2 are SGHTA and FQGTGA. CDR3 in amino acids: CASSLTATDTQYF. The CDR3 nucleotides are TGTGCCAGCAGCTTAACGGCGACAGATACGCAGTATTTT. Full variable domain (remainder filled in from reference TRBV7-3 and TRBJ2-3): GAGVSQTPSNKVTEKGKYVELRCDPISGHTALYWYRQSLGQGPEFLIYFQGTGAADDSGLPNDRFFAVRPEGSVSTLKIQRTERGDSAVYLCASSLTATDTQYFGPGTRLTVL.

On this clone itself: Its ends do not fully match the called genes, so a read error is possible. The gene calls are TRBV7-3 and TRBJ1-1, with 8 bases aligning to TRBD1. This CDR3 contains 13 residues. Germline V gives CDR1 SGHTA, CDR2 FQGTGA. The CDR3 nucleotides read TGCGCCAGCAGCCACGACAGGGGTACTGAAGCTTTCTTT. Protein sequence: CASSHDRGTEAFF.

V usage is TRBV5-1 and J usage is TRBJ2-5, with D hard to call. The CDR3 has 13 residues. V was cut by 4 bases and J by 5 bases, with 12 bases left in between. The germline V gene has CDR1 SGHRS and CDR2 YFSETQ. The CDR3 DNA sequence: TGCGCCAGCAGCCCTACGCCCCGGGAGACCCAGTACTTC. It specifies CASSPTPRETQYF.

For the CDR3, the DNA is TGTGCCAGCAGCTGGACGGGGCCAGACATTCAGTACTTC. The encoded protein is CASSWTGPDIQYF. The V and J genes are TRBV11-2 and TRBJ2-4, with D tentatively TRBD1 or TRBD2 (5 bases each). The germline gives CDR1 SGHAT, CDR2 FQNNGV. Trimming took 4 bases from V and 8 from J, leaving 12 bases between them. The CDR3 contains 13 residues.

This clone has a single count. At one end, the junction sequence differs from germline, possibly due to a read error. J is TRBJ2-7 and V is TRBV7-7; 8 bases are a match to TRBD1. Germline values: CDR1 SSHAT, CDR2 FNYEAQ (reference sequence). This CDR3 is 13 amino acids long. CDR3 sequence (DNA): TGTGCTAGCAGCCCCAACCCGGGACAGGTACAGTACTTC. This codes for CASSPNPGQVQYF.

This clone showed up just a few times. The rearrangement uses TRBV18 and TRBJ2-1; TRBD2 agrees at 7 bases. In germline, CDR1 is KGHSH, CDR2 LQKENI. The V gene end was trimmed by 1 base and the J gene end by 4 bases; junction bases not matched to a gene: 4. The CDR3 sequence is 15 residues long. The CDR3 region has the DNA TGTGCCAGCTCACCACGCGGGGGATTTTACAATGAGCAGTTCTTC. It is translated as CASSPRGGFYNEQFF. Together with reference TRBV18 and TRBJ2-1, the CDR3 gives the full variable domain: NAGVMQNPRHLVRRRGQEARLRCSPMKGHSHVYWYRQLPEEGLKFMVYLQKENIIDESGMPKERFSAEFPKEGPSILRIQQVVRGDSAAYFCASSPRGGFYNEQFFGPGTRLTVL.

The rearrangement joins TRBV19 to TRBJ1-6; a possible D gene is TRBD1 (6 bases). The V gene's germline CDR1 is LNHDA and CDR2 SQIVND (reference sequence). The CDR3 is 15 residues long. V was shortened by 3 bases and J by 10 bases, with 16 bases between the two germline ends. The CDR3 reads CASSIQGTGVSPLHF. Written as DNA, the CDR3 is TGTGCCAGTAGTATTCAGGGGACTGGAGTATCACCCCTCCACTTT.

The chain joins TRBV2 to TRBJ1-1; D perhaps matches TRBD1 (5 bases). There are 11 residues in the CDR3. Looked up from germline, CDR1 is SNHLY and CDR2 is FYNNEI. V was trimmed by 7 bases and J by 10 bases, leaving 13 bases between them. The CDR3 coding sequence is TGTGCCAGCAAAGAAGGAGGGGCAGCTTTCTTT. The encoded protein is CASKEGGAAFF.

The rearrangement joins TRBV19 to TRBJ2-2; D may be TRBD2 (7 bases). CDR1 is LNHDA, CDR2 SQIVND, per germline (reference sequence). Trimming removed 3 bases at V and 5 bases at J, with 19 bases between. This CDR3 has 17 amino acids. The CDR3 loop is CASSIRGGEGVTGELFF. CDR3 DNA sequence: TGTGCCAGTAGTATCCGGGGCGGGGAGGGGGTGACCGGGGAGCTGTTTTTT.

Here the CDR3 reads CASSYLAGVNEQFF. CDR3 in DNA: TGTGCCAGCAGTTATCTAGCGGGAGTGAATGAGCAGTTCTTC. The chain uses TRBV27 and TRBJ2-1, with 10 bases identical to TRBD2. Losses at the gene ends were 4 bases for V and 7 bases for J; bases not matched to a gene: 4. This CDR3 region has 14 residues. Per germline, CDR1 MNHEY and CDR2 SMNVEV (reference sequence).